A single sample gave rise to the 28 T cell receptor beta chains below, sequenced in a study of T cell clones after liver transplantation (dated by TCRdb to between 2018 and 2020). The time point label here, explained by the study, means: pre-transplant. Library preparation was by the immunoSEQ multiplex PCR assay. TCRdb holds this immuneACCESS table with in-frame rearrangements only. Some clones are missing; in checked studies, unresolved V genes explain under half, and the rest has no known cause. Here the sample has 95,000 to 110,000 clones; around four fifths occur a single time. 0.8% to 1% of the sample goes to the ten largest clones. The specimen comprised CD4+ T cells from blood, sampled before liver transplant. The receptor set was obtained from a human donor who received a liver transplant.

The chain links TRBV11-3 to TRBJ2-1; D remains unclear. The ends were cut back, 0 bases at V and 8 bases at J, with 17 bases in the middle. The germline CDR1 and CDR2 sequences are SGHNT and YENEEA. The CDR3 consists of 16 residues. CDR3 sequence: CASSLDGRDGLDEQFF. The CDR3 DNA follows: TGTGCCAGCAGCTTAGATGGACGCGACGGGCTCGATGAGCAGTTCTTC. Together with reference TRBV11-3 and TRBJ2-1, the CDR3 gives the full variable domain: EAGVVQSPRYKIIEKKQPVAFWCNPISGHNTLYWYLQNLGQGPELLIRYENEEAVDDSQLPKDRFSAERLKGVDSTLKIQPAELGDSAVYLCASSLDGRDGLDEQFFGPGTRLTVL.

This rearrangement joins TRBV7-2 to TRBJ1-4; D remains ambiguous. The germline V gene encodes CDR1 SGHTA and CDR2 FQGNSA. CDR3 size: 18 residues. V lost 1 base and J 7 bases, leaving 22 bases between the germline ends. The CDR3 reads CASSLGSGSRAYSEKLFF. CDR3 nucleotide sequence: TGTGCCAGCAGCTTAGGATCTGGGTCAAGGGCCTATAGTGAAAAACTGTTTTTT.

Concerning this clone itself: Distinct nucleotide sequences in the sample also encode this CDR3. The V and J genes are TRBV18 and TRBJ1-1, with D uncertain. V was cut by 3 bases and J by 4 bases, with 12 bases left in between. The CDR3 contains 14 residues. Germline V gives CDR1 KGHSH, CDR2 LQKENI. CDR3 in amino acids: CASSPGPWSTEAFF. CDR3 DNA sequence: TGTGCCAGCTCACCCGGGCCCTGGAGCACTGAAGCTTTCTTT.

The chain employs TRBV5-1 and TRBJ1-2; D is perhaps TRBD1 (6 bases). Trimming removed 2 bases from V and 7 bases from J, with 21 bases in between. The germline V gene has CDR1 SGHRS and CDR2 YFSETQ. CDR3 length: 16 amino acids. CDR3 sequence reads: CASSFGTTTRGGGYTF. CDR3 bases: TGCGCCAGCAGCTTCGGGACTACAACGAGAGGGGGTGGCTACACCTTC.

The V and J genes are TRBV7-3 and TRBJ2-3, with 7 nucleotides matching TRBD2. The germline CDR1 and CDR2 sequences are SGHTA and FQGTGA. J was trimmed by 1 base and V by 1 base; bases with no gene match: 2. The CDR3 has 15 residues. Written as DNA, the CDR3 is TGTGCCAGCAGCTTAATGGCGGGAGGCACAGATACGCAGTATTTT. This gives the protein CASSLMAGGTDTQYF.

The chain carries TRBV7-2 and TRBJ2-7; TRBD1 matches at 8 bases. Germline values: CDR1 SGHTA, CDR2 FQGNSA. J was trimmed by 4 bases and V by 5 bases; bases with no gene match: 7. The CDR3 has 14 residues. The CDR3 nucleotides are TGTGCCAGCAGCCAAGACAGGGGACGGTACGAGCAGTACTTC. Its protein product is CASSQDRGRYEQYF.

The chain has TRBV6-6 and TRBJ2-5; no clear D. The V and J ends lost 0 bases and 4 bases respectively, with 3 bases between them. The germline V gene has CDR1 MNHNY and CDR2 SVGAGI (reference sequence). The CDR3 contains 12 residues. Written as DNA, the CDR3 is TGTGCCAGCAGTTACTCACCAGAGACCCAGTACTTC. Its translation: CASSYSPETQYF.

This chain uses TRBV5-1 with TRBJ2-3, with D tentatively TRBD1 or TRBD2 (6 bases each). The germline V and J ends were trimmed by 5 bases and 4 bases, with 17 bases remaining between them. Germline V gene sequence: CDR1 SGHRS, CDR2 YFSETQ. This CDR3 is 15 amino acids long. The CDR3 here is CASSYGGGRSDTQYF. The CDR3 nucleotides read TGCGCCAGCAGTTACGGAGGGGGGCGCTCAGATACGCAGTATTTT.

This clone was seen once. The CDR3 nucleotides read TGCGCCAGCAGCCGGTCACGGGGGGCGGAGACCCAGTACTTC. Amino acid sequence: CASSRSRGAETQYF. V and J are TRBV5-1 and TRBJ2-5; D perhaps matches TRBD2 (7 bases). Germline lookup yields CDR1 SGHRS and CDR2 YFSETQ. The ends were cut back, 4 bases at V and 5 bases at J, with 15 bases in the middle. The CDR3 spans 14 residues.

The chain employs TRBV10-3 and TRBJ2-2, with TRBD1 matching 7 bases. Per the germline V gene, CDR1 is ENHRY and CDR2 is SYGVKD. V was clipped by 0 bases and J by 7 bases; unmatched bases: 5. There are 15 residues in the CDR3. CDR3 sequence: CAISESTGVIGELFF. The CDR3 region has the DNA TGTGCCATCAGTGAGTCCACAGGGGTTATCGGGGAGCTGTTTTTT.

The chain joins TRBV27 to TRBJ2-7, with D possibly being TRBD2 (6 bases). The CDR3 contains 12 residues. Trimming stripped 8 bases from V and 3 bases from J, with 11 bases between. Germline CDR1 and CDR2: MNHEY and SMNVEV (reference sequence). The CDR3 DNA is TGTGCCAGCCAGACTAGAGGCTACGAGCAGTACTTC. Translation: CASQTRGYEQYF.

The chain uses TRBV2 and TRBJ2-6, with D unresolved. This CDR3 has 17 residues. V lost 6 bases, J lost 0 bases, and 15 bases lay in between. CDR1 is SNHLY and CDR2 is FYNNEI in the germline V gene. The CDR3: CASREPGRPSGANVLTF. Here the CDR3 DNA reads TGTGCCAGCAGAGAGCCCGGACGGCCCTCTGGGGCCAACGTCCTGACTTTC.

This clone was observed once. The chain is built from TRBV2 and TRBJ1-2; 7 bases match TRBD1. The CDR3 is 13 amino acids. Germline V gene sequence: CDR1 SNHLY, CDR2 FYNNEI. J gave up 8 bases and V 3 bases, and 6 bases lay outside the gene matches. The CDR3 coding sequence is TGTGCCAGCAGTGAGGGCAGGGGGAAAGGCTACACCTTC. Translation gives CASSEGRGKGYTF.

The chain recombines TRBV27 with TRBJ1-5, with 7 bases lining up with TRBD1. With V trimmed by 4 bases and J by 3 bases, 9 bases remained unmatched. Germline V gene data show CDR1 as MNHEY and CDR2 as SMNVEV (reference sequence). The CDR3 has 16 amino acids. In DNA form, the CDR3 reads TGTGCCAGCAGTTCGACAGGGAAGGGGGACAATCAGCCCCAGCATTTT. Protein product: CASSSTGKGDNQPQHF.

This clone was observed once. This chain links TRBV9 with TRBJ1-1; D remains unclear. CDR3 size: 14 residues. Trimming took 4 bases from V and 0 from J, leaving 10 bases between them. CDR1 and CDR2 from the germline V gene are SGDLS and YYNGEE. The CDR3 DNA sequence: TGTGCCAGCAGCCGTTCCACCATGAACACTGAAGCTTTCTTT. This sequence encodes CASSRSTMNTEAFF.

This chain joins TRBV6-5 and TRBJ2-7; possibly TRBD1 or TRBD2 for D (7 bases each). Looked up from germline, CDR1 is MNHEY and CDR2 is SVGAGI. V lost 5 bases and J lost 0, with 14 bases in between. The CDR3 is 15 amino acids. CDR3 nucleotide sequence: TGTGCCAGCAGTGGGGGGGACAGCCTCTCCTACGAGCAGTACTTC. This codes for CASSGGDSLSYEQYF.

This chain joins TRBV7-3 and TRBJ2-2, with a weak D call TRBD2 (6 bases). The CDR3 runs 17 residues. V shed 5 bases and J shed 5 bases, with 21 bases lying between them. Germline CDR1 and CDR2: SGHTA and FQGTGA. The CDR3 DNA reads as TGTGCCAGCAGCAGGTCTAGCGCCATACGAGGAACCGGGGAGCTGTTTTTT. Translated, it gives CASSRSSAIRGTGELFF.

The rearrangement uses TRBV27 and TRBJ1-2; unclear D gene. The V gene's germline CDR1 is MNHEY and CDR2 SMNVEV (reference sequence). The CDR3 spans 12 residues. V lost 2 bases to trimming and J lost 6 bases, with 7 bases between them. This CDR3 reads CASSLAGDGYTF. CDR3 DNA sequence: TGTGCCAGCAGTTTAGCGGGTGATGGCTACACCTTC.

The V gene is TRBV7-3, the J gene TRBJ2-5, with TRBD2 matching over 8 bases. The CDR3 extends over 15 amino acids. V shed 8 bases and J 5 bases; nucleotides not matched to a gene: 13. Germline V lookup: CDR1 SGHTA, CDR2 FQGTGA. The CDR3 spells CASSPRSGRRETQYF. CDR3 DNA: TGTGCCAGCTCCCCCCGCAGCGGGAGACGGGAGACCCAGTACTTC. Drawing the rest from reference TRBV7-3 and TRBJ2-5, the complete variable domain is GAGVSQTPSNKVTEKGKYVELRCDPISGHTALYWYRQSLGQGPEFLIYFQGTGAADDSGLPNDRFFAVRPEGSVSTLKIQRTERGDSAVYLCASSPRSGRRETQYFGPGTRLLVL.

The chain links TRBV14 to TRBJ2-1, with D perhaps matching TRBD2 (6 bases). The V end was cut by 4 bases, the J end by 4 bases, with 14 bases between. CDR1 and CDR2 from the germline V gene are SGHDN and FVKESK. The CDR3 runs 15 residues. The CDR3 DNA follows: TGTGCCAGCAGCCCCGTGGCGGGGTGGTACAATGAGCAGTTCTTC. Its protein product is CASSPVAGWYNEQFF.

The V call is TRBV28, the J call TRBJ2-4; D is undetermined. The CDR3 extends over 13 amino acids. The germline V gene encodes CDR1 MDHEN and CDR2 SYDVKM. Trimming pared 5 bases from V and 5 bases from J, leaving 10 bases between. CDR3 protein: CASSRLVENIQYF. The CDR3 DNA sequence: TGTGCCAGCAGTCGGCTCGTCGAAAACATTCAGTACTTC.

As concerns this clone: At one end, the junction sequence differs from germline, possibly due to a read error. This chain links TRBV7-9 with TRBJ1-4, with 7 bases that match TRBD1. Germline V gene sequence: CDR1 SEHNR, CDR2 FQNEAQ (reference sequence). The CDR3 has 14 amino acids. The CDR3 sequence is CATSLGTVNEKLFF. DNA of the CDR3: TGTGCCACCAGCTTAGGGACAGTGAATGAAAAACTGTTTTTT. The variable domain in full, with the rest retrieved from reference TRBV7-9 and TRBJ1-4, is DTGVSQNPRHKITKRGQNVTFRCDPISEHNRLYWYRQTLGQGPEFLTYFQNEAQLEKSRLLSDRFSAERPKGSFSTLEIQRTEQGDSAMYLCATSLGTVNEKLFFGSGTQLSVL.

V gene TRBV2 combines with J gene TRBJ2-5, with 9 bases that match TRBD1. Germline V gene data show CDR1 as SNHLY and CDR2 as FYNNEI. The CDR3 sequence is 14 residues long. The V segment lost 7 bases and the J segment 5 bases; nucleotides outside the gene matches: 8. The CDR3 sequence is CASKLTGGAETQYF. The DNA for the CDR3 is TGTGCCAGCAAGTTAACAGGGGGCGCGGAGACCCAGTACTTC.

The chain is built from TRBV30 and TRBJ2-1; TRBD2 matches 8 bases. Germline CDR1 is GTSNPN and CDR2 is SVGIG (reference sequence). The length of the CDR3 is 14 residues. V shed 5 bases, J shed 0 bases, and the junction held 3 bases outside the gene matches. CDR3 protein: CAWGLASSYNEQFF. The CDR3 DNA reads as TGTGCCTGGGGACTAGCCAGCTCCTACAATGAGCAGTTCTTC.

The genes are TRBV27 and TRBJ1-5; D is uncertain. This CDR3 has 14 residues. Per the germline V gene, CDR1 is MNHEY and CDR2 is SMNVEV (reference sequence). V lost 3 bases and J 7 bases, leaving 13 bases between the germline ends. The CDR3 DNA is TGTGCCAGCAGTTTTGGCGTCGGGATACAGCCCCAGCATTTT. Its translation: CASSFGVGIQPQHF.

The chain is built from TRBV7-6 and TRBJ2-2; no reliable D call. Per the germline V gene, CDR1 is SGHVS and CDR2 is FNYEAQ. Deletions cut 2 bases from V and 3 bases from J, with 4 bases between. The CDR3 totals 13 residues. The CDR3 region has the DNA TGTGCCAGCAGCTTACGGGACACCGGGGAGCTGTTTTTT. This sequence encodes CASSLRDTGELFF. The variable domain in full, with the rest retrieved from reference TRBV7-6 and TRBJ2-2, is GAGVSQSPRYKVTKRGQDVALRCDPISGHVSLYWYRQALGQGPEFLTYFNYEAQQDKSGLPNDRFSAERPEGSISTLTIQRTEQRDSAMYRCASSLRDTGELFFGEGSRLTVL.

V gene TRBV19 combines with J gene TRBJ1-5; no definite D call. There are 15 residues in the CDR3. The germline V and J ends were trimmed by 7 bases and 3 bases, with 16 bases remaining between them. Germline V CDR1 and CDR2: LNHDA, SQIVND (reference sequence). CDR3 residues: CASKPTAWDNQPQHF. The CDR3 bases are TGTGCCAGTAAACCGACGGCCTGGGACAATCAGCCCCAGCATTTT.

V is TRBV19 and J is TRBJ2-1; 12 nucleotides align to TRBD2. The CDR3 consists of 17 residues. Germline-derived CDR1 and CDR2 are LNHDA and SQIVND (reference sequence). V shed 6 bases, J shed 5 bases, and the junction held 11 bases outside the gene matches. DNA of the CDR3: TGTGCCAGTAGCCTATATGCGACTAGCGGGAGAAACAATGAGCAGTTCTTC. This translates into CASSLYATSGRNNEQFF.